The rows below give T cell receptor beta chains drawn from one sample of a study of blood T cell repertoires in COVID-19. TCRdb's copy holds only in-frame clones and misses some; the assay was immunoSEQ multiplex PCR. The sample carries approximately 400,000 clones, around 87% recorded once. The sample consisted of PBMCs or T cells enriched from blood (not recorded which). These receptors originate from a man aged 30-40 years who had recovered from COVID-19. CDR3s leave out the opening cysteine and the closing phenylalanine or tryptophan. A row's size may be missing; if present it is once, few, many or a size class.

V gene	clone size	J gene	CDR3 protein
TRBV11-1	.	TRBJ2-5	ASSPAGNGAQY
TRBV7-2	few	TRBJ2-2	ASSFSAPGELF
TRBV7-9	.	TRBJ1-1	ASSPTGGTEAF
TRBV6-5	.	TRBJ2-2	ASSSGRGGPGELF
TRBV30	once	TRBJ1-1	ALTPGTGFFEAF
TRBV3-1/TRBV3-2	.	TRBJ2-2	ASSQVMSGELF
TRBV5-4	.	TRBJ2-1	ASSAWTSNEQF
TRBV11-2	.	TRBJ2-1	ASRHDGSGLSYNEQF
TRBV9	once	TRBJ1-2	ASSGGQNYGYT
TRBV7-6	.	TRBJ1-1	ASSLEGFGDTEAF
TRBV24-1	.	TRBJ2-2	ATSTVNTGELF
TRBV7-9	.	TRBJ2-1	ASSPSGVEQF
TRBV12-5	.	TRBJ1-2	ASGTAGNYGYT
TRBV19	.	TRBJ1-2	ASKADRGYGYT
TRBV29-1	few	TRBJ1-2	SVEGESGYT
TRBV14	.	TRBJ1-2	ASSQGQGIPHGYT